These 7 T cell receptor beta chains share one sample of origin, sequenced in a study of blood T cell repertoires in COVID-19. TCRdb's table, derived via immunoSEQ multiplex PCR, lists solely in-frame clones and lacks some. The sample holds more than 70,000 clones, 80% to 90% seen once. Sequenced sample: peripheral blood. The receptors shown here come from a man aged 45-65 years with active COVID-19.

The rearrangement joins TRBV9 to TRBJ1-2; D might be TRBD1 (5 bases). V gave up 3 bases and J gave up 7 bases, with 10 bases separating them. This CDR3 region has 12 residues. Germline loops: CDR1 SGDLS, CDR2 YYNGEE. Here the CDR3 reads CASSAGDSGYTF. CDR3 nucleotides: TGTGCCAGCAGCGCCGGCGACAGTGGCTACACCTTC.

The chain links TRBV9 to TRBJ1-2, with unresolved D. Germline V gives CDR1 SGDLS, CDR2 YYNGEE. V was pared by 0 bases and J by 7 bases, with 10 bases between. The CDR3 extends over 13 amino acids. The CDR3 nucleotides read TGTGCCAGCAGCGTAGCTACAGTTGGTGGCTACACCTTC. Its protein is CASSVATVGGYTF.

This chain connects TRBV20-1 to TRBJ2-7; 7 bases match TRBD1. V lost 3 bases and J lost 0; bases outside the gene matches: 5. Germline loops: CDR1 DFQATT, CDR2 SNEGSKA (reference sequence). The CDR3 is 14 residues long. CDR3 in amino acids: CSASGQDVSYEQYF. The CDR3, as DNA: TGCAGTGCTAGTGGACAGGATGTCTCCTACGAGCAGTACTTC.

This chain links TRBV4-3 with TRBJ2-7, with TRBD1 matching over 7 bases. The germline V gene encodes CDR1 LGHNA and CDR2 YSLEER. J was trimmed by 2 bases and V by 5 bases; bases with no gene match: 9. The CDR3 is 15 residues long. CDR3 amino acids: CASSGTWTGPYEQYF. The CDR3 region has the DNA TGCGCCAGCAGCGGAACCTGGACAGGACCCTACGAGCAGTACTTC.

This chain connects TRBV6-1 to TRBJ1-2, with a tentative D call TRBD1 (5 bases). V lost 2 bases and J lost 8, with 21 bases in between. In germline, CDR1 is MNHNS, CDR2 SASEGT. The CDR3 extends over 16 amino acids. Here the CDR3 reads CASSESPQGNRRGYTF. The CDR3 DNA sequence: TGTGCCAGCAGTGAAAGTCCGCAGGGTAATCGTCGCGGCTACACCTTC.

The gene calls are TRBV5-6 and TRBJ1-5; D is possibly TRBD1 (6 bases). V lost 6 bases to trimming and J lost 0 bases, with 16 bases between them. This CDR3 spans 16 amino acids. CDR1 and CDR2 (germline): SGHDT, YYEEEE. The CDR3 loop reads CASTLQRTDSNQPQHF. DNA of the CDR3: TGTGCCAGCACCTTACAACGGACAGATAGCAATCAGCCCCAGCATTTT.

The CDR3 is CASSSPTSGSDNSYEQYF. The CDR3 DNA is TGTGCCAGCAGTAGTCCAACTAGCGGGAGTGATAACTCCTACGAGCAGTACTTC. V is TRBV3-1 (or the pseudogene TRBV3-2) and J is TRBJ2-7, with TRBD2 identical over 11 bases. From germline, CDR1 is LGHDT and CDR2 YNNKEL (reference sequence). Losses at the gene ends were 6 bases for V and 0 bases for J; bases not matched to a gene: 13. The CDR3 is made up of 18 amino acids.